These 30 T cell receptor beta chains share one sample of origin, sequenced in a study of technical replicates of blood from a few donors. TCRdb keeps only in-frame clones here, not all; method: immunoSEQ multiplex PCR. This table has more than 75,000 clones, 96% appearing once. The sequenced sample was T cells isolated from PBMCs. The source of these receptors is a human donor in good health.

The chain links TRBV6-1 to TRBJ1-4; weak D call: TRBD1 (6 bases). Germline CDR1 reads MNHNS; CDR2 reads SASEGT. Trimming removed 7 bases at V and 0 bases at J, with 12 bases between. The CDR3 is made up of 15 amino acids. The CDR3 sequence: CASIRGFATNEKLFF. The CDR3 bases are TGTGCCAGCATCAGGGGTTTTGCAACTAATGAAAAACTGTTTTTT.

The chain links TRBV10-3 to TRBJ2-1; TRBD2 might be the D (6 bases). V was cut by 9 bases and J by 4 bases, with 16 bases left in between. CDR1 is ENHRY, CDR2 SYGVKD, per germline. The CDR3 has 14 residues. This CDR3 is CAMGTSQEYNEQFF. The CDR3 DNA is TGTGCCATGGGGACTTCCCAAGAGTACAATGAGCAGTTCTTC.

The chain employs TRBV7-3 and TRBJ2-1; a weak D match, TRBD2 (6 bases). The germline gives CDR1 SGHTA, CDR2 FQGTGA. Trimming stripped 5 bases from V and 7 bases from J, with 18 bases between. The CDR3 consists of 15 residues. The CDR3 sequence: CASSPRGGVLNEQFF. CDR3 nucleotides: TGTGCCAGCAGCCCGCGGGGTGGGGTTTTGAATGAGCAGTTCTTC.

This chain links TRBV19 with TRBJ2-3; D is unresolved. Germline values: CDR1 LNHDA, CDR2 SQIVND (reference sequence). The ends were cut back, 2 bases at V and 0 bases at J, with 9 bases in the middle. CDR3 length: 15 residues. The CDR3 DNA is TGTGCCAGTAGTATATTTCCGGAGAGCACAGATACGCAGTATTTT. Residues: CASSIFPESTDTQYF.

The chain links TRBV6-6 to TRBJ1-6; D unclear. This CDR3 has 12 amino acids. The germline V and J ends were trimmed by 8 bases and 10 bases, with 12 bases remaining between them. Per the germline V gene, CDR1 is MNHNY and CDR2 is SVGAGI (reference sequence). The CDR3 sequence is CASAGPKSPLHF. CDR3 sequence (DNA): TGTGCCAGCGCTGGTCCTAAGTCACCCCTCCACTTT.

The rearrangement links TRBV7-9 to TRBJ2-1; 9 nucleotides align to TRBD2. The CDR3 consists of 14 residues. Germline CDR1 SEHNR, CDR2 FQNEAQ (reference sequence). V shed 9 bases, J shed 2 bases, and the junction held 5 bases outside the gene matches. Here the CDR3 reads CASTLAGAYNEQFF. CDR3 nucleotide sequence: TGTGCCAGTACCTTAGCGGGAGCCTACAATGAGCAGTTCTTC.

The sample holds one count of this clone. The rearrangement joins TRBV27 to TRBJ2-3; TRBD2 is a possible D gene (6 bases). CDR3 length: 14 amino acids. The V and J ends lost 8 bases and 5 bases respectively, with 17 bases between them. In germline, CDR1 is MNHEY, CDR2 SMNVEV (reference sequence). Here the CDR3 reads CASRQRGVGDTQYF. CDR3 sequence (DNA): TGTGCCAGCCGACAGCGCGGGGTTGGAGATACGCAGTATTTT.

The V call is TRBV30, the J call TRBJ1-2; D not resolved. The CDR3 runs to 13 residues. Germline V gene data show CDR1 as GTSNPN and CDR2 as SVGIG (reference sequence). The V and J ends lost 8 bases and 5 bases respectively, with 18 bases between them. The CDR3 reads CALSPVIDYGYTF. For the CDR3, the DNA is TGTGCCCTATCACCGGTGATCGATTATGGCTACACCTTC.

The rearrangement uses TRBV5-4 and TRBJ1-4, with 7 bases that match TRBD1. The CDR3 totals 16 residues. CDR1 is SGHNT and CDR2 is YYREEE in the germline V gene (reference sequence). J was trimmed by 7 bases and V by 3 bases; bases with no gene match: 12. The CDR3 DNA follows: TGTGCCAGCAGCTCCGGGACAGATAAGATACCTGAAAAACTGTTTTTT. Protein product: CASSSGTDKIPEKLFF.

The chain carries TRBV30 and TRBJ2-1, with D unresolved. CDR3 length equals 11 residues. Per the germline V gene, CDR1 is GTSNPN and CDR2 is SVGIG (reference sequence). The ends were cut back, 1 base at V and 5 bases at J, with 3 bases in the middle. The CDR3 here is CAWSDNNEQFF. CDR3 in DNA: TGTGCCTGGAGTGATAACAATGAGCAGTTCTTC.

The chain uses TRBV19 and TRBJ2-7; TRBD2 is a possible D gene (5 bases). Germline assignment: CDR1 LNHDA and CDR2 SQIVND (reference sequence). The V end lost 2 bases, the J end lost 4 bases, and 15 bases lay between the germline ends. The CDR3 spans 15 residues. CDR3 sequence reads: CASSITASLEYEQYF. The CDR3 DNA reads TGTGCCAGTAGTATAACGGCTAGCCTCGAGTACGAGCAGTACTTC.

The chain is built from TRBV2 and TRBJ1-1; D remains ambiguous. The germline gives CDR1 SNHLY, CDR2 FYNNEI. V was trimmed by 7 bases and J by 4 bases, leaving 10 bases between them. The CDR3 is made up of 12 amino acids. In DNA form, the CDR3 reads TGTGCCAGCACGAGGAGGAGCACTGAAGCTTTCTTT. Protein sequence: CASTRRSTEAFF.

CDR3 in amino acids: CASSWTGTNSYEQYF. As DNA, the CDR3 is TGTGCCAGCTCCTGGACGGGGACTAACTCCTACGAGCAGTACTTC. This chain joins TRBV6-1 and TRBJ2-7, with 7 bases lining up with TRBD2. CDR3 size: 15 residues. Germline CDR1 reads MNHNS; CDR2 reads SASEGT. With 8 bases clipped from V and 0 bases from J, the junction kept 10 bases outside the gene matches.

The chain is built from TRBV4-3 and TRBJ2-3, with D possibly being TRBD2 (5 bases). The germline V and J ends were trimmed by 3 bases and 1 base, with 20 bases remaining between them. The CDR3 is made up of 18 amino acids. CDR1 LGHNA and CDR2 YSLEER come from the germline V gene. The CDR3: CASSHGPGFDGGTDTQYF. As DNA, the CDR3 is TGCGCCAGCAGCCACGGCCCGGGGTTCGATGGAGGCACAGATACGCAGTATTTT.

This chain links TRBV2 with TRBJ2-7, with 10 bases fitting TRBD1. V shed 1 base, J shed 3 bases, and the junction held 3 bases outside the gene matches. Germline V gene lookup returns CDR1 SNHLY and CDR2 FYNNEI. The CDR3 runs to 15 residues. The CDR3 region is CASSEGQGAVYEQYF. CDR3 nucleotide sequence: TGTGCCAGCAGTGAAGGACAGGGGGCTGTCTACGAGCAGTACTTC.

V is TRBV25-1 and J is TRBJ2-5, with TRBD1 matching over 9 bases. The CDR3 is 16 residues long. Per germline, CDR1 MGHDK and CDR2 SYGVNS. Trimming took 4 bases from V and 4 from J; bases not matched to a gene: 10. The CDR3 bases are TGTGCCAGCAGTGTTCCGGGACAGGGTGCTTCAGAGACCCAGTACTTC. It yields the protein CASSVPGQGASETQYF.

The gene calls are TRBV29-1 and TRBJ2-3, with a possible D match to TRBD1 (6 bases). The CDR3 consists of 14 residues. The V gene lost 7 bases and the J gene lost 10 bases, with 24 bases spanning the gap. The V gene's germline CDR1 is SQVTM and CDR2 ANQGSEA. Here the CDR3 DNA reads TGCAGCGCGATGGGACACCTTCCGTTTGGTGCGCAGTATTTT. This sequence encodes CSAMGHLPFGAQYF.

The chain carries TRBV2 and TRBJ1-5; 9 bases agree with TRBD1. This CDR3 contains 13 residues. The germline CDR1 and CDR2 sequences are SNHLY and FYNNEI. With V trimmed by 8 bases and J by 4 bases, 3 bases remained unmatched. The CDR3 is CASGDRVNQPQHF. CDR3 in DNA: TGTGCCAGCGGGGACAGGGTTAATCAGCCCCAGCATTTT.

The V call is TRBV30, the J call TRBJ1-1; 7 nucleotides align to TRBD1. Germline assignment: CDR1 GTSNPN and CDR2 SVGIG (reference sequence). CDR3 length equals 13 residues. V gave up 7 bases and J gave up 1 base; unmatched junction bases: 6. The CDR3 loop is CAYRQGGNTEAFF. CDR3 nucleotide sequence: TGTGCCTATAGACAGGGTGGGAACACTGAAGCTTTCTTT.

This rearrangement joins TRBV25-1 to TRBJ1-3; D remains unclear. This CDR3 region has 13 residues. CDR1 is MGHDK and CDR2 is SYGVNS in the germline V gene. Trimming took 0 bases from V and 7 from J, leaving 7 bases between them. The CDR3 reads CASSEYSRNTIYF. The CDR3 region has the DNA TGTGCCAGCAGTGAATATAGCCGGAACACCATATATTTT.

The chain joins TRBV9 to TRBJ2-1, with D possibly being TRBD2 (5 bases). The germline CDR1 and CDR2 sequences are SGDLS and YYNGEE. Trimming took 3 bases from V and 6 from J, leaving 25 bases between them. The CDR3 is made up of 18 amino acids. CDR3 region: CASSAVGGPAVYSNEQFF. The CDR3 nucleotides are TGTGCCAGCAGCGCTGTTGGAGGTCCAGCGGTCTATTCCAATGAGCAGTTCTTC.

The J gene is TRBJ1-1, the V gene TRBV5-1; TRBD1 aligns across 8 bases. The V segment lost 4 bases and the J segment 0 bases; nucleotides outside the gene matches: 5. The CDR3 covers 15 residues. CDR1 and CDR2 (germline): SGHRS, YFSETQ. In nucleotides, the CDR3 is TGCGCCAGCAGCGGACAGGGACACTTGAACACTGAAGCTTTCTTT. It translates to CASSGQGHLNTEAFF. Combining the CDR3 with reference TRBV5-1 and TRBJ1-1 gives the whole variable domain KAGVTQTPRYLIKTRGQQVTLSCSPISGHRSVSWYQQTPGQGLQFLFEYFSETQRNKGNFPGRFSGRQFSNSRSEMNVSTLELGDSALYLCASSGQGHLNTEAFFGQGTRLTVV.

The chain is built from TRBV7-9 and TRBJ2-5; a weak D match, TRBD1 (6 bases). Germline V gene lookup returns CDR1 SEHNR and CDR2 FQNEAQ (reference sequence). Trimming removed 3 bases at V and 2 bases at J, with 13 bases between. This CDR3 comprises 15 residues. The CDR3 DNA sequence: TGTGCCAGCAGCTTGTGGGGGCCGGGGCAAGAGACCCAGTACTTC. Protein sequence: CASSLWGPGQETQYF.

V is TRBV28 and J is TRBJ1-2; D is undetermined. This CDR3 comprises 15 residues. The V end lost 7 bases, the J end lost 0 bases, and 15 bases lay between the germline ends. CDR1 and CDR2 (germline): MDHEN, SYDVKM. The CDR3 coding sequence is TGTGCCAGCATCATTGGGTCGGGAGCTAACTATGGCTACACCTTC. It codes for CASIIGSGANYGYTF.

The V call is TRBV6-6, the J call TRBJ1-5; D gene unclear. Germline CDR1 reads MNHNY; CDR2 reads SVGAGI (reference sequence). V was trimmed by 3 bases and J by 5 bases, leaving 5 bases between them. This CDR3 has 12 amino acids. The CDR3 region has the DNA TGTGCCAGCAGTTATGAGTATCAGCCCCAGCATTTT. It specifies CASSYEYQPQHF.

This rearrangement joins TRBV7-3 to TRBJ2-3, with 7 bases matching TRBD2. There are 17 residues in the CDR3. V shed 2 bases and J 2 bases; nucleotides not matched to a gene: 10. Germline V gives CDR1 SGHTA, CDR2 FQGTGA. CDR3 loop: CASSLRRTGGPTDTQYF. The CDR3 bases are TGTGCCAGCAGCTTACGCCGGACGGGAGGACCCACAGATACGCAGTATTTT.

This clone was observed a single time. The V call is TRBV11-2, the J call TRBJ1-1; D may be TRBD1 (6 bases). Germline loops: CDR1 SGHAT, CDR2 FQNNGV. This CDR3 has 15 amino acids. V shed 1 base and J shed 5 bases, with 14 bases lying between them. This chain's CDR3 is CASSLAGGLGTEAFF. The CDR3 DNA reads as TGTGCCAGCAGCTTAGCCGGGGGGCTGGGGACTGAAGCTTTCTTT.

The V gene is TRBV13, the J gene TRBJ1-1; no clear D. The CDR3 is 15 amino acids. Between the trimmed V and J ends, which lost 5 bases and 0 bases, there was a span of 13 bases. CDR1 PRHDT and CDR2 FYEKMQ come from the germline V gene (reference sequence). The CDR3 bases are TGTGCCAGCAGCCCCAGTCAGTCAATGAACACTGAAGCTTTCTTT. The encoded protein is CASSPSQSMNTEAFF.

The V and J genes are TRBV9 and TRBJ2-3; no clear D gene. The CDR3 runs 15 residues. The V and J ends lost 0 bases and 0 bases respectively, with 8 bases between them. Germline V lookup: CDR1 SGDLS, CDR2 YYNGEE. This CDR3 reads CASSVAVQSTDTQYF. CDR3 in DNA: TGTGCCAGCAGCGTAGCGGTACAGAGCACAGATACGCAGTATTTT.

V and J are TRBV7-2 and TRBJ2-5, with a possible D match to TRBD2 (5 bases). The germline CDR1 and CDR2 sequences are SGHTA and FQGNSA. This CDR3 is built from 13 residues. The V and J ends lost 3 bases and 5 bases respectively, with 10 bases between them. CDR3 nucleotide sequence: TGTGCCAGCAGCTTCTCAGGCGGGGAGACCCAGTACTTC. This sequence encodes CASSFSGGETQYF.